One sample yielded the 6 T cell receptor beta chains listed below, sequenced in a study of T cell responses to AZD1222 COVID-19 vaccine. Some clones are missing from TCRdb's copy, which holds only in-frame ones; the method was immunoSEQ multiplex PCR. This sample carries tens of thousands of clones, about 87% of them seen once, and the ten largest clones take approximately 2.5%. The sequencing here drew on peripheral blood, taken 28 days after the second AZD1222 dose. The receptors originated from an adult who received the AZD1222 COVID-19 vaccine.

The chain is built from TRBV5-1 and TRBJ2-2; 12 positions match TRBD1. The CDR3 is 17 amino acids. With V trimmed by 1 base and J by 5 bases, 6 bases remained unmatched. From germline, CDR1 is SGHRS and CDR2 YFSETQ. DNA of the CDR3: TGCGCCAGCAGCTTGATGGGACAGGGGGCCCGGACCGGGGAGCTGTTTTTT. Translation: CASSLMGQGARTGELFF.

The CDR3 DNA reads as TGTGCCAGCAGCACCACAGGGGGCGGGAATCAGCCCCAGCATTTT. It specifies CASSTTGGGNQPQHF. The genes are TRBV7-9 and TRBJ1-5; 9 bases are a match to TRBD1. The CDR3 contains 15 residues. From germline, CDR1 is SEHNR and CDR2 FQNEAQ (reference sequence). Trimming cost V 5 bases and J 4 bases; bases outside gene matches: 6.

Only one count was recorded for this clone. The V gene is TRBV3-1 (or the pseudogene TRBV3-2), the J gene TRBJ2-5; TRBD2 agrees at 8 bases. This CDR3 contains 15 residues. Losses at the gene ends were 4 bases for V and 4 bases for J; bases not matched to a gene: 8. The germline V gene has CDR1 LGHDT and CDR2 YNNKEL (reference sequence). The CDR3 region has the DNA TGTGCCAGCAGCCTAACCTCCGGGACTAGAGAGACCCAGTACTTC. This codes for CASSLTSGTRETQYF.

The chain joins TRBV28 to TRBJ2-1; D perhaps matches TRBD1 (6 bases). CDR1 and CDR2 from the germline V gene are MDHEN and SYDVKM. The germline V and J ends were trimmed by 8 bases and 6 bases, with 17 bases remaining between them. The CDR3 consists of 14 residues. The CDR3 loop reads CASFVRGFGNEQFF. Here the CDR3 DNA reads TGTGCCAGCTTCGTCAGGGGCTTTGGCAATGAGCAGTTCTTC.

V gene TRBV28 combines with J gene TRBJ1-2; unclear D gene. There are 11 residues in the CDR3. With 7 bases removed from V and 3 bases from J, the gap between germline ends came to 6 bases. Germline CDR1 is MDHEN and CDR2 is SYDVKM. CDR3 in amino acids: CASTGDYGYTF. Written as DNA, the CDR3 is TGTGCCAGCACCGGGGACTATGGCTACACCTTC.

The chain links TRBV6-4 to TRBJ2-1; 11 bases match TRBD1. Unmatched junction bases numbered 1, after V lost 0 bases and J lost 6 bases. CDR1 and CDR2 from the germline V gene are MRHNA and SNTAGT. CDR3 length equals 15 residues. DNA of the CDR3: TGTGCCAGCAGTGACTCGGGGACAGGGGGCAATGAGCAGTTCTTC. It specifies CASSDSGTGGNEQFF.